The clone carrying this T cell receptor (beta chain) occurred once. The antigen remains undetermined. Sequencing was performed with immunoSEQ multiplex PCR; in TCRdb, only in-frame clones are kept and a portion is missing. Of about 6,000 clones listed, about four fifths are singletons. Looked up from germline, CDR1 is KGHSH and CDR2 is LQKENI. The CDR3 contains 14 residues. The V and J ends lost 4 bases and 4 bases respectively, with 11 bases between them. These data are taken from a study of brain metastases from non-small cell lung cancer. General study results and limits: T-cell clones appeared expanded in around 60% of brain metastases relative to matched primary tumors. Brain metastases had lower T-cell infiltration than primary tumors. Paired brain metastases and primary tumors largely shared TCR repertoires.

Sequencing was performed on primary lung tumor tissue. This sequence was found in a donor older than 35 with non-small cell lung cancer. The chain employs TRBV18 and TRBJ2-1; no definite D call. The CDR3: CASSQGSRYNEQFF. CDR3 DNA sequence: TGTGCCAGCTCACAGGGATCGAGATACAATGAGCAGTTCTTC.